The next 20 T cell receptor beta chains were all read from a single sample in a study of T cell responses to AZD1222 COVID-19 vaccine. TCRdb keeps only in-frame clones here, not all; method: immunoSEQ multiplex PCR. Of 200,000 or so clones listed, approximately 93% are singletons. Sequencing was performed on peripheral blood, taken 28 days after the second AZD1222 dose. These receptors were obtained from an adult who received the AZD1222 COVID-19 vaccine.

The V and J genes are TRBV4-3 and TRBJ1-5; D not certain. The CDR3 has 13 residues. Germline values: CDR1 LGHNA, CDR2 YSLEER. Trimming pared 0 bases from V and 3 bases from J, leaving 3 bases between. In nucleotides, the CDR3 is TGCGCCAGCAGCCAAGATCACAATCAGCCCCAGCATTTT. This encodes CASSQDHNQPQHF.

This rearrangement joins TRBV7-9 to TRBJ2-1, with D perhaps assigned TRBD1 or TRBD2 (5 bases each). Germline V gene data show CDR1 as SEHNR and CDR2 as FQNEAQ (reference sequence). Trimming removed 4 bases at V and 4 bases at J, with 14 bases between. The CDR3 is 15 amino acids. Written as DNA, the CDR3 is TGTGCCAGCAGCTCGGGACGGGCTTTGTACAATGAGCAGTTCTTC. This sequence encodes CASSSGRALYNEQFF.

J is TRBJ1-1 and V is TRBV19; weak D call: TRBD1 (5 bases). V was trimmed by 6 bases and J by 5 bases, leaving 10 bases between them. The V gene's germline CDR1 is LNHDA and CDR2 SQIVND (reference sequence). The CDR3 is 12 amino acids. CDR3 DNA: TGTGCCAGTAGGCGGGACGGTACTGAAGCTTTCTTT. Its protein is CASRRDGTEAFF.

CDR3 in DNA: TGTGCCAGCAGCCAAGAACAGCCCCAGCATTTT. Its translation: CASSQEQPQHF. The chain is built from TRBV14 and TRBJ1-5, with D unresolved. Germline V CDR1 and CDR2: SGHDN, FVKESK. CDR3 length: 11 amino acids. Trimming cost V 0 bases and J 7 bases, with 1 base left between them.

V is TRBV18 and J is TRBJ2-1; D might be TRBD2 (7 bases). Trimming took 0 bases from V and 4 from J, leaving 13 bases between them. Germline-derived CDR1 and CDR2 are KGHSH and LQKENI. The CDR3 runs 16 residues. The CDR3 reads CASSPPGGGAYNEQFF. The CDR3 bases are TGTGCCAGCTCACCACCGGGAGGGGGGGCTTACAATGAGCAGTTCTTC.

This clone came up once. V gene TRBV28 combines with J gene TRBJ2-3; no clear D. Germline V gene data show CDR1 as MDHEN and CDR2 as SYDVKM. The CDR3 is 13 residues long. V was cut by 5 bases and J by 2 bases, with 8 bases left in between. The CDR3 region has the DNA TGTGCCAGCAGTCTGCCTTCCACAGATACGCAGTATTTT. It specifies CASSLPSTDTQYF.

This clone was picked up one time. The chain combines TRBV27 with TRBJ1-2; D is uncertain. V gave up 3 bases and J gave up 4 bases, with 9 bases separating them. This CDR3 is built from 13 residues. Germline CDR1 is MNHEY and CDR2 is SMNVEV (reference sequence). DNA for the CDR3: TGTGCCAGCAGTTTGGGAGAATCCTATGGCTACACCTTC. Translated: CASSLGESYGYTF.

This chain connects TRBV6-5 to TRBJ1-5; no reliable D call. In germline, CDR1 is MNHEY, CDR2 SVGAGI. Trimming removed 2 bases at V and 6 bases at J, with 8 bases between. This CDR3 has 13 residues. The CDR3 DNA reads as TGTGCCAGCAGTTACGTTGAGGGTCAGCCCCAGCATTTT. Its translation: CASSYVEGQPQHF.

Here the CDR3 reads CASSYRLAGRYNEQFF. The CDR3 DNA follows: TGCGCCAGCAGCTATCGACTAGCGGGGAGGTACAATGAGCAGTTCTTC. The gene calls are TRBV5-1 and TRBJ2-1, with TRBD2 matching 11 bases. The CDR3 runs to 16 residues. Losses at the gene ends were 3 bases for V and 4 bases for J; bases not matched to a gene: 6. The germline V gene has CDR1 SGHRS and CDR2 YFSETQ.

In DNA form, the CDR3 reads TGTGCCAGTAGTATAGCTGGTGCAGGGGTGGCCTACGAGCAGTACTTC. Encoded protein: CASSIAGAGVAYEQYF. The chain employs TRBV19 and TRBJ2-7; D may be TRBD1 (6 bases). Trimming left V 1 base short and J 2 bases short, with 15 bases between. The CDR3 loop spans 16 amino acids. Germline loops: CDR1 LNHDA, CDR2 SQIVND (reference sequence).

This chain links TRBV5-1 with TRBJ2-7, with TRBD2 identical over 8 bases. The germline V gene encodes CDR1 SGHRS and CDR2 YFSETQ. This CDR3 is built from 15 residues. V was pared by 6 bases and J by 4 bases, with 12 bases of the junction left unmatched. CDR3 loop: CASTPGGGPGYEQYF. CDR3 sequence (DNA): TGCGCCAGCACACCAGGCGGGGGGCCGGGGTACGAGCAGTACTTC.

This clone came up once. This chain uses TRBV5-5 with TRBJ1-1; no clear D gene. CDR1 is SGHKS and CDR2 is YYEKEE in the germline V gene (reference sequence). Trimming took off 0 bases at V and 0 bases at J, with 6 bases between the two ends. The CDR3 sequence is 14 residues long. CDR3 loop: CASSLGHLNTEAFF. The CDR3 nucleotides are TGTGCCAGCAGCTTGGGACACCTGAACACTGAAGCTTTCTTT.

The chain has TRBV10-3 and TRBJ2-7; TRBD2 agrees at 10 bases. The germline CDR1 and CDR2 sequences are ENHRY and SYGVKD. V was clipped by 3 bases and J by 7 bases; unmatched bases: 9. This CDR3 region has 15 residues. The CDR3 is CAISDRASGGREQYF. The CDR3 region has the DNA TGTGCCATCAGTGATCGCGCTAGCGGGGGACGGGAGCAGTACTTC.

Only one count was recorded for this clone. V and J are TRBV7-9 and TRBJ1-3; possibly TRBD1 for D (5 bases). CDR1 is SEHNR and CDR2 is FQNEAQ in the germline V gene (reference sequence). The CDR3 covers 15 residues. Trimming removed 2 bases from V and 0 bases from J, with 8 bases in between. The CDR3 nucleotides read TGTGCCAGCAGCTTACAGGGTCCCTCTGGAAACACCATATATTTT. Amino acids: CASSLQGPSGNTIYF. The full variable domain, with the rest looked up from reference TRBV7-9 and TRBJ1-3, is DTGVSQNPRHKITKRGQNVTFRCDPISEHNRLYWYRQTLGQGPEFLTYFQNEAQLEKSRLLSDRFSAERPKGSFSTLEIQRTEQGDSAMYLCASSLQGPSGNTIYFGEGSWLTVV.

V gene TRBV6-5 combines with J gene TRBJ1-2; D is undetermined. V was pared by 2 bases and J by 4 bases, with 17 bases between. The CDR3 is 16 amino acids. Germline V gives CDR1 MNHEY, CDR2 SVGAGI. The CDR3, as DNA: TGTGCCAGCAGTTACGGAGGGCCAGAGATATTCTATGGCTACACCTTC. It encodes CASSYGGPEIFYGYTF.

The V call is TRBV6-5, the J call TRBJ1-5, with TRBD1 identical over 7 bases. Germline V gene lookup returns CDR1 MNHEY and CDR2 SVGAGI. CDR3 length: 13 amino acids. J was trimmed by 5 bases and V by 8 bases; bases with no gene match: 6. The CDR3 sequence is CASVSGTDQPQHF. The CDR3 DNA is TGTGCCAGCGTATCCGGGACAGATCAGCCCCAGCATTTT.

The J gene is TRBJ1-4, the V gene TRBV28, with 9 positions matching TRBD1. V lost 6 bases and J lost 5; bases outside the gene matches: 4. CDR1 is MDHEN and CDR2 is SYDVKM in the germline V gene. The CDR3 totals 14 residues. The CDR3 loop reads CASSLTGGNEKLFF. The DNA for the CDR3 is TGTGCCAGCAGCCTGACAGGGGGGAATGAAAAACTGTTTTTT.

V is TRBV6-1 and J is TRBJ1-2; D call uncertain. This CDR3 is 13 amino acids long. Trimming shortened V by 1 base and J by 3 bases, and 6 bases separated the two germline ends. The germline V gene encodes CDR1 MNHNS and CDR2 SASEGT. CDR3 sequence reads: CASSEGSYYGYTF. As DNA, the CDR3 is TGTGCCAGCAGTGAAGGTAGCTACTATGGCTACACCTTC.

For the CDR3, the DNA is TGCGCCAGCAGCTGGACTAGCGGGGGGGATGAGCAGTTCTTC. Translating gives CASSWTSGGDEQFF. The chain joins TRBV5-1 to TRBJ2-1, with TRBD2 identical over 15 bases. This CDR3 contains 14 residues. After removal of 3 bases from V and 8 bases from J, the junction contained 0 bases not matched to a gene. The V gene's germline CDR1 is SGHRS and CDR2 YFSETQ.

The chain joins TRBV28 to TRBJ1-2; D ambiguous. The CDR3 extends over 11 amino acids. The ends were cut back, 3 bases at V and 6 bases at J, with 5 bases in the middle. Germline V gene lookup returns CDR1 MDHEN and CDR2 SYDVKM. The chain's CDR3 is CASSFWDGYTF. The DNA for the CDR3 is TGTGCCAGCAGTTTCTGGGATGGCTACACCTTC.